This T cell receptor beta chain was captured by sequencing in a study of T cells in Graves' hyperthyroidism and ophthalmopathy. Study-level background: Initial diagnosis, before any treatment, was when peripheral blood was collected.

Researchers took RNA transcripts and amplified the TCR beta CDR3 regions from them. HTBI primers were the set used in a first-round RT-PCR of the TCR CDR3. TCRdb processed the multiplex PCR reads anew with MiXCR; each CDR3 protein has one entry. The sample lists around 700,000 distinct CDR3 sequences; around 19% were seen once. Study results and limitations: Also found in blood were most expanded thyroid clonotypes above 0.001.

At least ten counts were recorded for this clonotype. Its cognate antigen is unknown. These patients, aged 18 to 65, had recently diagnosed hyperthyroidism lasting under 2 months. In germline, CDR1 is SNHLY, CDR2 FYNNEI. The junction had 7 bases not matched to a gene; V was cut back by 5 bases and J by 10 bases. The CDR3 sequence is 14 residues long. The TCR was taken from a woman aged 45-65 years with Graves' hyperthyroidism that later progressed to Graves' ophthalmopathy. V is TRBV2 and J is TRBJ1-6; 8 nucleotides align to TRBD1. Sequenced material: blood. In nucleotides, the CDR3 is TGTGCCAGCAGTTCAGACAGGGGAGGGTCACCCCTCCACTTT. This sequence encodes CASSSDRGGSPLHF.